The present entry profiles one T cell receptor (beta chain) with its context. Its antigen has not been determined. Per-base quality was not reported, and no clone a single base away is much larger than it. This record belongs to a study of CD8+ T cells in alopecia areata (dated by TCRdb to the late 2010s). With regard to the full study: Treated patients were enrolled in an open-label pilot trial of oral tofacitinib at 5 to 10 mg twice daily for moderate-to-severe alopecia areata. immunoSEQ multiplex PCR using 35 Vbeta forward primers and 13 Jbeta reverse primers was used to amplify TCRbeta CDR3 regions. Disease severity in treated patients was measured with the SALT score, which quantifies the percentage of affected scalp surface area. High-throughput TCRbeta sequencing was used to examine T cell clonal expansion in alopecia areata in both the C3H/HeJ mouse model and human patients. RNA was obtained with the PAXgene miRNA kit for fixed scalp, the miRNeasy kit for PBMCs, and the RNeasy kit for mouse skin. Tofacitinib-treated patients had biopsies at baseline and at 4 and 24 weeks of treatment, with a later scalp biopsy in several patients. Patients stayed on tofacitinib for 6 to 18 months and then had 6 months of follow-up off drug so that delayed response and recurrence could be assessed. Scalp clonality was compared among normal scalp (n=4), patchy alopecia areata scalp (n=8), and alopecia totalis/universalis scalp (n=8). Human TCRbeta sequencing covered scalp tissue and sorted CD4+ and CD8+ peripheral blood T cells from patchy and totalis/universalis alopecia areata patients and healthy controls. What the research found in general, with its limitations: The treated cohort was small, with a single nonresponder, so links between baseline CD8+ expansion and response need larger studies. Shared TCR sequences between patients were less evident than in mice, which may be partly attributable to HLA diversity in the patient population. During tofacitinib treatment, many expanded lesional clones stuck around in both scalp and blood, and this persistence may partly explain why relapse happens after treatment is stopped. Unlike mouse skin, which is dominated by gammadelta T cells, normal human skin has resident alphabeta T cells that are also sequenced, and this complicates analysis of the scalp TCR repertoire. Higher clonality and more expanded CD8+ clones were observed in lesional scalp than in normal scalp, particularly in alopecia totalis/universalis, a finding suggestive of antigenic drive. Scalp clonality and the number of expanded CD8+ clones among the top 100 scalp clones were significantly decreased by tofacitinib.

In the paper's terms, the time point label means: approximately 4 weeks on oral tofacitinib. The treatment or condition tag for this specimen amounts to: oral pan-JAK inhibitor, 5-10 mg twice daily. Lesional scalp punch biopsies and peripheral blood were collected from alopecia areata patients. After PBMCs were isolated by density centrifugation and stained for CD3, CD4 and CD8, a FACSAria was used to sort CD4+ and CD8+ T cells. The library was prepared using the immunoSEQ multiplex PCR assay. RNA was extracted from all samples and reverse transcribed into cDNA, which served as template for TCR sequencing. First-strand cDNA was synthesized with SuperScript III using a 2:1 mix of oligo-dT and random hexamers. Amplification bias was assessed with a synthetic immune receptor repertoire, and residual bias was removed computationally. Regarding the original processing steps: Raw reads were preprocessed to remove errors, and CDR3 was defined according to IMGT conventions as the region from the conserved cysteine to phenylalanine. Clonality was computed by normalizing Shannon entropy by log2 of the number of productive unique TCRs and subtracting the result from 1. Whether scalp clones were CD4 or CD8 was inferred by matching scalp TCRbeta sequences against CD4 and CD8 repertoires sorted from blood. This is the immuneACCESS table as TCRdb keeps it, with only in-frame sequences that have V and J called. A part of the clones is gone; compared with another copy, unresolved V genes explain less than half, and the rest is unexplained. V and J calls and clone size are copied from that table; D and trimming were computed from the DNA. This sample lists some 200,000 clones; 45% to 75% were detected once. The ten largest clones capture approximately 3.5% of the sample.

Looking up the germline V gene yields CDR1 MNHEY and CDR2 SVGAGI. The cysteine opens and the phenylalanine closes a CDR3 of 11 amino acids. Here the CDR3 DNA is all that survives: 33 bases in frame from base 1. Deletion took 10 bases off V and 9 bases off J, with a span of 15 bases between the germline ends. This specimen consisted of CD4+ T cells sorted from blood, obtained at week 4, from a patient treated with tofacitinib. The sequence derives from a human donor with alopecia areata. The chain is encoded by TRBV6-5 joined to TRBJ1-1, and possibly TRBD1, on 6 matching bases. The DNA sequence is given as TGTGCCACCCGCCGGACAGATCAAGCTTTCTTT. Its amino acids are CATRRTDQAFF.